These T cell receptor beta chains were read from a single sample in a study of blood T cell repertoires in COVID-19. Produced via immunoSEQ multiplex PCR; TCRdb's table is partial and in-frame only. The repertoire holds about 130,000 clones, with about 83% as singletons. The sample taken for sequencing was peripheral blood. These receptors were collected from a man in his sixties with acute or convalescent COVID-19. Each CDR3 is given with its conserved first and last residue. Size tells how often a clone was seen (once, few, many) or the class of an expanded clone, and some rows leave it out.

>once|11|TRBV27
CATRRGSGYTF
>many|15|TRBV6-4
CASSDSAGNAGELFF
>.|13|TRBV27
CASSGRSSYEQYF
>few|14|TRBV27
CASSRRARNQPQHF
>.|14|TRBV27
CASSLGGRVDTQYF
>.|15|TRBV25-1
CASSESTGRVTEAFF
>.|15|TRBV9
CASSVGGLAGNEQFF
>.|17|TRBV6-6
CASSPYPVTSGSDTQYF
>.|14|TRBV6-5
CASRPGTGGEKLFF
>.|14|TRBV6-5
CASNSGGGADTQYF
>.|16|TRBV30
CAWSGLAGARTDTQYF
>.|17|TRBV15
CATSRSYGLAEPYEQYF
>.|17|TRBV5-1
CASSLGVRGWAYNEQFF
>once|13|TRBV6-6
CASSYRRGDEQFF
>.|15|TRBV20-1
CSASPLAGGYYEQYF
>.|17|TRBV2
CASSPGQGYSSSYGYTF
>.|17|TRBV5-1
CASSLSGTAPGGETQYF
>.|15|TRBV2
CASSASGGRTGELFF
>.|15|TRBV2
CASERTERLRYEQYF
>.|16|TRBV19
CASSMNPSGSTDTQYF
>few|15|TRBV3-1/TRBV3-2
CASSQGASGNNEQFF
>.|13|TRBV29-1
CSVGWGGNQPQHF
>.|14|TRBV3-1/TRBV3-2
CASSHRALSTEAFF
>.|12|TRBV6-5
CASSGRGYEQYF
>.|17|TRBV5-1
CASSLGTDKGSAFEQYF
>.|14|TRBV2
CASRPGQGNYGYTF
>.|16|TRBV21-1
CASSKIAVRMNTEAFF
>once|15|TRBV9
CASSSSRAGADTQYF
>.|14|TRBV2
CASFLRAGGETQYF
>.|13|TRBV7-9
CASSLFGNTEAFF
>.|12|TRBV6-5
CASSWTGYGYTF
>.|15|TRBV9
CASSARTGLYNEQFF
>once|15|TRBV18
CASSLGTGGNTEAFF
>once|15|TRBV2
CASGPGQGWYTEAFF
>once|14|TRBV5-1
CASSLTSQTGELFF
>.|17|TRBV5-1
CASSPGTSGPTAETQYF
>few|14|TRBV5-1
CASSLGQPNQPQHF
>.|15|TRBV6-5
CASSLFRALNSPLHF
>.|15|TRBV19
CASRGLRQGNTEAFF
>.|17|TRBV27
CASSPEDRAGLSYGYTF
>.|14|TRBV27
CASSLRGGTGELFF
>.|15|TRBV4-1
CASSQGILAREKAFF
>.|12|TRBV3-1/TRBV3-2
CASSQAGQPQHF
>few|13|TRBV28
CASGPSETYEQYF
>few|18|TRBV3-1/TRBV3-2
CASSQGVGRGGSGNTIYF
>.|15|TRBV7-8
CASSTGALSLTEAFF
>.|15|TRBV5-1
CASSQGLAGEETQYF
>once|13|TRBV7-8
CASSSGLNYGYTF
>.|14|TRBV20-1
CSASPGTRAYEQYF
>.|18|TRBV10-1
CASSVRDRVEESNQPQHF
>few|17|TRBV15
CATSRDWSPGKKNIQYF
>.|13|TRBV28
CASSPRLFGEQYF
>.|11|TRBV20-1
CSAPEAGEQFF
>once|13|TRBV19
CASTTGWAQPQHF